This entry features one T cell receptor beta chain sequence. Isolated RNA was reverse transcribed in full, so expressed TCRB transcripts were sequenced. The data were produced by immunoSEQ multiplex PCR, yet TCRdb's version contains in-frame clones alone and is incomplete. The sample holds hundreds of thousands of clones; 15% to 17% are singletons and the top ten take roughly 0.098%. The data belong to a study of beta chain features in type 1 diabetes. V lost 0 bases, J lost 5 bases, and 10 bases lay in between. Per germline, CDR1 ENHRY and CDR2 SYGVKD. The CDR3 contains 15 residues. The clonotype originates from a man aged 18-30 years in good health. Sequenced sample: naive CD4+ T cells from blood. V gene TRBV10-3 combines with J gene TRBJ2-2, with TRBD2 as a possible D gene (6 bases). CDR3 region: CAISESGRRTGELFF. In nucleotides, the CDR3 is TGTGCCATCAGTGAGTCCGGGAGAAGGACCGGGGAGCTGTTTTTT.